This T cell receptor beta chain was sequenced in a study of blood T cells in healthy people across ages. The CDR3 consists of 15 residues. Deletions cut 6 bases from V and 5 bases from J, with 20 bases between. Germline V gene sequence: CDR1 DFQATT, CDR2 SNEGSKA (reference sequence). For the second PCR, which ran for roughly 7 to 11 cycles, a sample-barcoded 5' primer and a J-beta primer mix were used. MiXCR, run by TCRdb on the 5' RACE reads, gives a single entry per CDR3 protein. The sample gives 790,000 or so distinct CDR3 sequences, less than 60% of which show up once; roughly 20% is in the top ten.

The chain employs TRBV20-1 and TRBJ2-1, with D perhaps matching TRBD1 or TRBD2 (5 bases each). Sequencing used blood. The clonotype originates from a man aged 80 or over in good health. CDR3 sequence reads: CSANSGTGRHNEQFF. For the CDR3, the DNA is TGCAGTGCCAACTCCGGGACCGGAAGGCACAATGAGCAGTTCTTC.